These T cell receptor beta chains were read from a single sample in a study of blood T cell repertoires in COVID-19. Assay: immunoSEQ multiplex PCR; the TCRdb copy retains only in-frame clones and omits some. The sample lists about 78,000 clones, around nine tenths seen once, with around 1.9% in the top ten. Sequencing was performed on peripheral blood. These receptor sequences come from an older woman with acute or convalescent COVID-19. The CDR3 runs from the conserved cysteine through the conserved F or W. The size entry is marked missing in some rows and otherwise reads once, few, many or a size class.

CASSLLQGTYGYTF,TRBV5-6,once,TRBJ1-2
CASTYLQGAGGYTF,TRBV2,NA,TRBJ1-2
CASSQGTGPYEQYF,TRBV3-1/TRBV3-2,NA,TRBJ2-7
CASSPPLRGTGELFF,TRBV19,NA,TRBJ2-2
CASSSFGDSRPDTQYF,TRBV28,NA,TRBJ2-3
CASSTMGRVGDIQYF,TRBV19,once,TRBJ2-4
CASSFTGGYNEQFF,TRBV19,NA,TRBJ2-1
CASSSRGSGGHNYGYTF,TRBV7-2,few,TRBJ1-2
CASSFRGGAEETQYF,TRBV5-1,NA,TRBJ2-5
CASSLDRELYEQYF,TRBV5-1,NA,TRBJ2-7
CASSPWTGGTNTEAFF,TRBV7-7,NA,TRBJ1-1
CASSQNRVNTEAFF,TRBV4-1,few,TRBJ1-1
CASSLGQGAITGELFF,TRBV7-6,NA,TRBJ2-2
CATSDFNRGRTSTDTQYF,TRBV24-1,NA,TRBJ2-3
CASSLAHRQPQHF,TRBV7-2,NA,TRBJ1-5
CASSPTGGMNTEAFF,TRBV7-3,NA,TRBJ1-1
CASSLVGTGITYEQYF,TRBV5-6,NA,TRBJ2-7
CASSESASGGAKEQFF,TRBV2,once,TRBJ2-1
CASSEYAGRAEAFF,TRBV6-1,NA,TRBJ1-1
CASSYGLGDTEAFF,TRBV5-1,NA,TRBJ1-1
CASRLAGSYNEQFF,TRBV19,NA,TRBJ2-1
CASRLGTGYSNQPQHF,TRBV28,NA,TRBJ1-5
CASTSTGSYGYTF,TRBV28,NA,TRBJ1-2
CSVANEQGLNTEAFF,TRBV29-1,NA,TRBJ1-1
CASSETTGLDEQFF,TRBV9,few,TRBJ2-1
CASSLGRTGVGEQQYF,TRBV5-1,NA,TRBJ2-7
CASTPGGALSTEAFF,TRBV5-4,NA,TRBJ1-1
CASSLGAGKPYEQYF,TRBV7-2,NA,TRBJ2-7
CASSSPGGTLTDTQYF,TRBV28,NA,TRBJ2-3